Below, one TCR beta chain is given with its context. This CDR3 is built from 13 residues. Germline CDR1 is MNHEY and CDR2 is SMNVEV (reference sequence). V lost 6 bases to trimming and J lost 4 bases; unmatched junction nucleotides: 2. This sample is drawn from a study of radiotherapy plus CTLA-4 blockade in lung cancer. The table came from immunoSEQ multiplex PCR; TCRdb's copy has only in-frame clones and leaves some out. The table lists approximately 32,000 clones, 70% of them singletons. The study treated chemo-refractory metastatic non-small-cell lung cancer patients with focal radiation plus ipilimumab CTLA-4 blockade.

The receptor was isolated from a human donor with non-small cell lung cancer who had stable disease on radiotherapy plus ipilimumab. The sequences come from peripheral blood, collected from a patient treated with radiotherapy plus ipilimumab. The gene calls are TRBV27 and TRBJ1-3; the match to TRBD1 covers 8 bases. In DNA, the CDR3 is TGTGCCAGCAGGACAGGGGAAGGAAACACCATATATTTT. Translated, it gives CASRTGEGNTIYF.